This TCR beta chain was profiled in a study of blood T cell repertoires in COVID-19. Trimming removed 3 bases from V and 3 bases from J, with 12 bases in between. Germline loops: CDR1 LNHDA, CDR2 SQIVND (reference sequence). This CDR3 has 15 amino acids. Only in-frame clones appear in the TCRdb table, and some are missing; sequencing was by immunoSEQ multiplex PCR. This table has 150,000 to 200,000 clones, less than 90% appearing once. The V gene is TRBV19, the J gene TRBJ1-3; D perhaps matches TRBD1 (5 bases). Input material: peripheral blood. This clonotype originated in a woman aged 65 to 85 with acute or convalescent COVID-19. The CDR3 sequence: CASSIYRQIGNTIYF. For the CDR3, the DNA is TGTGCCAGTAGTATCTACCGACAGATTGGAAACACCATATATTTT. The whole variable domain, filled in from reference TRBV19 and TRBJ1-3, reads DGGITQSPKYLFRKEGQNVTLSCEQNLNHDAMYWYRQDPGQGLRLIYYSQIVNDFQKGDIAEGYSVSREKKESFPLTVTSAQKNPTAFYLCASSIYRQIGNTIYFGEGSWLTVV.